This entry concerns a single T cell receptor beta chain. Its specific antigen is unknown. There are no base qualities to consult, and no much larger clone falls within one base. Other DNA sequences in the sample encode the same CDR3. The data were obtained in a study of T cell responses to AZD1222 COVID-19 vaccine (dated by TCRdb to the early 2020s). Concerning the study at large: AZD1222 recipients given second doses at about 4 weeks or at about 12 weeks were pooled, since spike-specific TCR depth and breadth were not found to differ between the two schedules. A total of about 240 trial participants underwent TCR sequencing, of whom some 210 received two doses of AZD1222 and some 26 received two doses of the MenACWY control vaccine. Trial participants were enrolled into age subgroups of 18-55, 56-69 and 70-plus years, which contained 148, 28 and 57 TCR-sequenced participants, respectively.

The investigation overall reported the following: Only six AZD1222 recipients were SARS-CoV-2 seropositive at baseline, limiting conclusions about previously exposed vaccinees. The whole spike protein was spanned by vaccine-associated CD4 TCRs, and dominant responses were seen in regions 160-218 and 743-854. Spike-specific TCR breadth and depth rose significantly after two AZD1222 doses compared with day 0 and with MenACWY recipients. In the small 56-69-year group, the increase in depth fell short of significance, most likely because of low power. Participants were mostly white British and included more females than males, and it was suggested by the authors that clonal diversity may have been underestimated. Because no samples from the day 14 peak response were available, repertoires could be characterized only after the peak T cell response. Reportedly, almost half of the unique spike-specific TCRs recognized epitopes lying outside the regions that are mutated in the B.1.351 and B.1.1.7 variants.

CDR1 MNHNS and CDR2 SASEGT were looked up in the germline V gene. Its CDR3 holds 14 amino acids, cysteine through phenylalanine. Left in the record is the CDR3 DNA by itself, 42 bases read in frame from the first base. At the junction V is shortened by 1 base and J by 0 bases, with 6 bases in between. Taken with the paper, the label for time point translates to: baseline before first vaccination. Samples from vaccinated people were obtained from the UK trials COV001 and COV002, which included a single-blind randomized controlled phase 2/3 trial of AZD1222 (ChAdOx1 nCoV-19) in healthy adults. Trial participant PBMC samples were collected at day 0 and day 28 after the second dose for TCRbeta chain sequencing. The CDR3 regions of human TCRbeta chains were analyzed by immunosequencing. As for how the authors treated the data: TCRs in the repertoires were compared against a reference library of SARS-CoV-2-specific TCRs that had been generated with the MIRA antigen-specificity platform. Breadth was defined as the fraction of unique TCRs that were SARS-CoV-2-associated. Depth was defined as the fraction of total T cells that were SARS-CoV-2-associated. Using the MIRA data, each spike-specific TCR was mapped to the spike region that the TCR reacts to and placed in a CD4 or CD8 class. Log10-transformed breadth and depth values were compared by one-way ANOVA with Sidak's multiple comparisons tests. The table comes from immuneACCESS by way of TCRdb, which keeps in-frame sequences with V and J called. Part of the clones is missing from these tables; in studies checked, under half for an unresolved V gene and the rest for unknown reasons. V and J calls and clone size follow that table, whereas D and trimming were derived from the DNA. The sample table holds 110,000 to 150,000 clones, of which 75% to 90% were seen once. Roughly 1.5% of the sample is held by the ten biggest clonotypes.

Material: peripheral blood, obtained on day 0 of AZD1222 vaccination. This clonotype originated in an adult in good health. The chain was built from TRBV6-1 and TRBJ1-1; no D gene call is confident. The CDR3 region has the sequence CASSEDRVNTEAFF. The nucleotide sequence is TGTGCCAGCAGTGAAGATCGAGTGAACACTGAAGCTTTCTTT.